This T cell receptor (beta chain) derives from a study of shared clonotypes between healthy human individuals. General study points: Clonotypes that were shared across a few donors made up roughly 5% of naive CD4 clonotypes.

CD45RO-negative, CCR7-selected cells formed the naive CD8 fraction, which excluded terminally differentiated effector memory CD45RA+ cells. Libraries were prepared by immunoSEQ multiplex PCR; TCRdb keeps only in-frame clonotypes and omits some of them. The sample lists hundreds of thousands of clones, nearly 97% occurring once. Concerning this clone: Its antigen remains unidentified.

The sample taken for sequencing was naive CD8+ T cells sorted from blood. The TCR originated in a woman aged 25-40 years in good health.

The DNA for the CDR3 is TGTGCCAGCAGTACCCCGGGGATGGGTGAAAAACTGTTTTTT. It yields the protein CASSTPGMGEKLFF. The chain joins TRBV28 to TRBJ1-4; D unresolved. Trimming shortened V by 5 bases and J by 7 bases, and 14 bases separated the two germline ends. The germline V gene encodes CDR1 MDHEN and CDR2 SYDVKM. The length of the CDR3 is 14 residues.